What follows is one T cell receptor (beta chain) and its context. V was pared by 3 bases and J by 1 base, with 6 bases of the junction left unmatched. CDR3 size: 16 residues. Germline V lookup: CDR1 KGHSH, CDR2 LQKENI. PCR primers comprised 60 Vbeta and 13 Jbeta primers. Sequenced by immunoSEQ multiplex PCR; TCRdb stores in-frame clones only, minus some. Of about 110,000 clones in the sample, around 79% are singletons; the top ten hold around 1.2%. The data derive from a study of cytomegalovirus exposure and HLA in healthy donors. The sequence was collected from a woman in her twenties or thirties in good health and CMV-seronegative. The chain recombines TRBV18 with TRBJ2-3; 8 nucleotides agree with TRBD2. Sequencing used PBMCs. The CDR3 loop reads CASSPSSGRGTDTQYF. The CDR3 coding sequence is TGTGCCAGCTCACCGTCCAGCGGGAGAGGCACAGATACGCAGTATTTT.